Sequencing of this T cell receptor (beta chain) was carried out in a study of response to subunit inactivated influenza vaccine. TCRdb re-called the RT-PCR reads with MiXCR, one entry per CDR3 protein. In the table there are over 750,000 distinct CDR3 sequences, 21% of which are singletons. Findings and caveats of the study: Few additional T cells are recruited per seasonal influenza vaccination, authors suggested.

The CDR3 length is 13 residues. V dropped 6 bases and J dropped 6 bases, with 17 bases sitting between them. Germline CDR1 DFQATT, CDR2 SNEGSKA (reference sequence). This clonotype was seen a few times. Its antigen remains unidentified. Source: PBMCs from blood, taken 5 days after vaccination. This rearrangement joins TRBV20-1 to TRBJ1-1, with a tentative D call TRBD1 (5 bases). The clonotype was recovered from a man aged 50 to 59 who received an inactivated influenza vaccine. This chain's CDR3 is CSAPPGGMSEAFF. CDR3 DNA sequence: TGCAGTGCCCCTCCGGGGGGGATGTCTGAAGCTTTCTTT.